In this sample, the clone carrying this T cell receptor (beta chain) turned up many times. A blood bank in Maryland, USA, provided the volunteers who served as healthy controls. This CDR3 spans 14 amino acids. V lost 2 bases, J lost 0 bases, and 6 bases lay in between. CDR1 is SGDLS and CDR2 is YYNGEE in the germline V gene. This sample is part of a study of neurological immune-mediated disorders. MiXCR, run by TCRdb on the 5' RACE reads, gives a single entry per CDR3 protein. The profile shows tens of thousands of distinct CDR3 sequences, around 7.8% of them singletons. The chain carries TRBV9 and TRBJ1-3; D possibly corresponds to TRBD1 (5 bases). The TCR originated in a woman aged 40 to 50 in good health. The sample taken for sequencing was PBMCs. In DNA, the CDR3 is TGTGCCAGCAGCGTTAGGGGCTCTGGAAACACCATATATTTT. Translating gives CASSVRGSGNTIYF.